This T cell receptor beta chain was sequenced in a study of shared clonotypes between healthy human individuals. Study overall: Contributing individuals were a couple of females and a few males aged 18 to 49. Study outcomes and limitations: Measured sharing among donors was expected to vary with sequencing depth. Memory subsets had estimated richness that was generally smaller than that of naive subsets.

All donors were Caucasian adults living in Nashville, Tennessee. Trimming left V 0 bases short and J 0 bases short, with 9 bases between. The CDR3 runs 15 residues. Germline CDR1 ENHRY, CDR2 SYGVKD. This clone was recorded only once. Its specificity is not known. Method: immunoSEQ multiplex PCR; TCRdb's copy keeps in-frame clones and lacks some. Counted here are 2 million to 2.5 million clones, approximately 94% occurring once; the ten biggest clones make up roughly 0.13%. The chain uses TRBV10-3 and TRBJ2-7; no clear D gene. This receptor was identified in a young man in good health. Input material: naive CD4+ T cells sorted from blood. Indicated subset: CD45RA+ positively selected. CDR3: CAISESGFLSYEQYF. In DNA form, the CDR3 reads TGTGCCATCAGTGAGTCGGGGTTCCTCTCCTACGAGCAGTACTTC.